This TCR beta chain was obtained from a study of T cell repertoires in cytomegalovirus infection. Study-wide points: CMV-specific TCR beta clonotypes restricted by HLA-C were the ones dominating the ex vivo response.

CDR1 and CDR2 from the germline V gene are SGHDT and YYEEEE. The CDR3 covers 15 residues. TCRdb independently ran MiXCR on the reads; one entry per CDR3 protein. The profile shows 680,000 or so distinct CDR3 sequences, about 40% of them singletons. Note on this clonotype: Antigen: not known. Germline is not matched at one junction end, which may reflect a read error.

This chain uses TRBV5-6 with TRBJ1-1, with 7 positions matching TRBD1. The specimen sequenced was PBMCs. The TCR was taken from a human donor in good health (CMV status not recorded). Some clones in this sample may be carry-over from other donors' samples. CDR3 protein: CDSSPRIRGDTEAFF. CDR3 nucleotides: TGTGACAGCAGCCCTCGAATCAGGGGGGACACTGAAGCTTTCTTT.